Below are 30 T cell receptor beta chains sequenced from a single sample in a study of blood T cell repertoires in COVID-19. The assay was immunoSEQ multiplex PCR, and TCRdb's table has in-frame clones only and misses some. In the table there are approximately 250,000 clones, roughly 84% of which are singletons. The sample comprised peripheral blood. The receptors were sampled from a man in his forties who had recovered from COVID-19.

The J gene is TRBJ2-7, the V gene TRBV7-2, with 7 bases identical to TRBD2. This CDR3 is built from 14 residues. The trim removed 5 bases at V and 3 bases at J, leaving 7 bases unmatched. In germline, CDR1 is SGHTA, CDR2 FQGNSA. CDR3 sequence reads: CASSRVAGDYEQYF. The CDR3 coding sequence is TGTGCCAGCAGCCGCGTGGCGGGGGACTACGAGCAGTACTTC.

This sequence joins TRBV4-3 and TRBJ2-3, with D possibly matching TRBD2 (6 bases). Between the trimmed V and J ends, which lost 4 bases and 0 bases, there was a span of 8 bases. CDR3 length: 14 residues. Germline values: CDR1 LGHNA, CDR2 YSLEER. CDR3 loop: CASSPGLSTDTQYF. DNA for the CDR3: TGCGCCAGCAGCCCGGGACTTAGCACAGATACGCAGTATTTT.

The CDR3 is CASSLRGGLSPLHF. CDR3 in DNA: TGTGCCAGCAGCTTAAGGGGAGGTCTGTCACCCCTCCACTTT. This chain connects TRBV7-9 to TRBJ1-6; TRBD1 might be the D (5 bases). Deletions cut 2 bases from V and 10 bases from J, with 12 bases between. Germline V lookup: CDR1 SEHNR, CDR2 FQNEAQ (reference sequence). The CDR3 has 14 amino acids.

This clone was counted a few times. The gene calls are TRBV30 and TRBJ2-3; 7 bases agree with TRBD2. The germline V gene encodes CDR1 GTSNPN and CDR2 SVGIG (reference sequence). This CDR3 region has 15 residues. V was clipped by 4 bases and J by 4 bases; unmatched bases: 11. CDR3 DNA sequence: TGTGCCTGGATACGGGGGGAGGGATTAGCAGATACGCAGTATTTT. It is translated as CAWIRGEGLADTQYF. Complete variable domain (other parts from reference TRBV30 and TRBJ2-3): SQTIHQWPATLVQPVGSPLSLECTVEGTSNPNLYWYRQAAGRGLQLLFYSVGIGQISSEVPQNLSASRPQDRQFILSSKKLLLSDSGFYLCAWIRGEGLADTQYFGPGTRLTVL.

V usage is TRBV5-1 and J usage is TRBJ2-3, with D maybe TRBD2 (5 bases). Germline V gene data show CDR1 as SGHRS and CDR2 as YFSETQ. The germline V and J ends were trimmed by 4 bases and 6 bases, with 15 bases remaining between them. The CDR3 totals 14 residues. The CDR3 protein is CASSPGLGVDTQYF. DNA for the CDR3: TGCGCCAGCAGCCCGGGGTTGGGAGTGGATACGCAGTATTTT.

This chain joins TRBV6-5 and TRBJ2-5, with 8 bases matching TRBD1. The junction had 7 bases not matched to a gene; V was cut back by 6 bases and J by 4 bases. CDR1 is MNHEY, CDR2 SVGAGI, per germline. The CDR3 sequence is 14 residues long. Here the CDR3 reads CASRSPGGVETQYF. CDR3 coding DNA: TGTGCCAGCAGGTCGCCAGGGGGCGTAGAGACCCAGTACTTC.

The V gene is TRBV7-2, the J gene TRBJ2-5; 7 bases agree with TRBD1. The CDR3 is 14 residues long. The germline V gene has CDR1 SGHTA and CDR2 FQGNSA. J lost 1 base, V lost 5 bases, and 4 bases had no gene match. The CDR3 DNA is TGTGCCAGCAGCCCCGACAGGGTCCAAGAGACCCAGTACTTC. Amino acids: CASSPDRVQETQYF.

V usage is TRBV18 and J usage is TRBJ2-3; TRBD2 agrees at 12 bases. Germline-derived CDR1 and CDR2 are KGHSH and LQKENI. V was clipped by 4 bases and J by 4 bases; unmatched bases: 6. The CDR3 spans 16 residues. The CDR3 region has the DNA TGTGCCAGCTCACTGTCGACTAGCGGGAGCGCAGATACGCAGTATTTT. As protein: CASSLSTSGSADTQYF. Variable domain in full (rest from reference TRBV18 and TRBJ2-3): NAGVMQNPRHLVRRRGQEARLRCSPMKGHSHVYWYRQLPEEGLKFMVYLQKENIIDESGMPKERFSAEFPKEGPSILRIQQVVRGDSAAYFCASSLSTSGSADTQYFGPGTRLTVL.

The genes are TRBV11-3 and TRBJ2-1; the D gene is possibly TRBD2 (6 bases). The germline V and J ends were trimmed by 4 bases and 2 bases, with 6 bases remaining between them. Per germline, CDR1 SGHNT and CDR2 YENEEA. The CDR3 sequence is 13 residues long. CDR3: CASSSGAYNEQFF. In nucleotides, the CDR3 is TGTGCCAGCAGCTCGGGAGCCTACAATGAGCAGTTCTTC.

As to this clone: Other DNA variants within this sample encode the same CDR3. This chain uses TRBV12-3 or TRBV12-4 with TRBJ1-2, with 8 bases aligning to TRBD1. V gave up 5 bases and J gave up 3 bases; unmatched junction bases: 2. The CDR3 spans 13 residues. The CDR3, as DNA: TGTGCCAGCAGTCCAGGGGGCGACTATGGCTACACCTTC. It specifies CASSPGGDYGYTF.

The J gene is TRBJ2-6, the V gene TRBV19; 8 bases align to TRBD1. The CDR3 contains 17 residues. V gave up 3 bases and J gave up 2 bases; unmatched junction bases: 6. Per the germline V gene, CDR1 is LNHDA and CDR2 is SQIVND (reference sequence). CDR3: CASSMGQATAGANVLTF. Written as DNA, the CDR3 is TGTGCCAGTAGTATGGGACAGGCCACCGCTGGGGCCAACGTCCTGACTTTC.

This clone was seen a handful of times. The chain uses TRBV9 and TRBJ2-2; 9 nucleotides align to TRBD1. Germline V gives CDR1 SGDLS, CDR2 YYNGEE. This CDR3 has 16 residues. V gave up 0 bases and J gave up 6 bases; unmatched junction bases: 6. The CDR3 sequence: CASSVDYRGPPGELFF. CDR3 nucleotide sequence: TGTGCCAGCAGCGTAGACTACAGGGGGCCGCCCGGGGAGCTGTTTTTT.

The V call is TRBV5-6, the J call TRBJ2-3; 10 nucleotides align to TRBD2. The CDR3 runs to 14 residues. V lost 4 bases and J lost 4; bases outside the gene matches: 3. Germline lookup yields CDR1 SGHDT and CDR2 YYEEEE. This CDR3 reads CASSPSGRADTQYF. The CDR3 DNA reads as TGTGCCAGCAGCCCGAGCGGGAGGGCAGATACGCAGTATTTT.

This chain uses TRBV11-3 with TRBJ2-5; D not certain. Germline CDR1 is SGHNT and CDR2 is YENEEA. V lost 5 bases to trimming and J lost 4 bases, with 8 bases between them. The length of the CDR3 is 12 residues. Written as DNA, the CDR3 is TGTGCCAGCAGCAAGTCCGGAGAGACCCAGTACTTC. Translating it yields CASSKSGETQYF.

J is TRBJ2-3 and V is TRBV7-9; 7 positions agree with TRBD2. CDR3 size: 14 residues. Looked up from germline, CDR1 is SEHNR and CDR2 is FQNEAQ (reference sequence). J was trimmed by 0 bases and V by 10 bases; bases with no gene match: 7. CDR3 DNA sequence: TGTGCCACCTCCGGGGAGGGAAGCACAGATACGCAGTATTTT. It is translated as CATSGEGSTDTQYF.

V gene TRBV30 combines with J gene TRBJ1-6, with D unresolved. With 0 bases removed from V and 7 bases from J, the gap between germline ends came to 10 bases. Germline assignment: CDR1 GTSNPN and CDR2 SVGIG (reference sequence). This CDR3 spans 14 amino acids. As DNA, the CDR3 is TGTGCCTGGAGTGTGTCCGGGGAGAATTCACCCCTCCACTTT. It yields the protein CAWSVSGENSPLHF.

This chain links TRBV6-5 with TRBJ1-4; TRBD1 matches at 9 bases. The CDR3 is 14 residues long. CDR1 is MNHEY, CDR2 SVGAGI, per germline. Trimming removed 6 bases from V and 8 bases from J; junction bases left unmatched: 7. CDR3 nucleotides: TGTGCCAGCAGATCACAGGGGGCGGGAGAAAAACTGTTTTTT. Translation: CASRSQGAGEKLFF.

The CDR3 spells CASSKQGAQEAFF. As DNA, the CDR3 is TGTGCCAGTAGTAAACAGGGGGCTCAGGAAGCTTTCTTT. The chain joins TRBV19 to TRBJ1-1; 9 bases agree with TRBD1. This CDR3 is 13 amino acids long. V dropped 4 bases and J dropped 8; count of bases not matched to a gene: 5. CDR1 is LNHDA and CDR2 is SQIVND in the germline V gene (reference sequence).

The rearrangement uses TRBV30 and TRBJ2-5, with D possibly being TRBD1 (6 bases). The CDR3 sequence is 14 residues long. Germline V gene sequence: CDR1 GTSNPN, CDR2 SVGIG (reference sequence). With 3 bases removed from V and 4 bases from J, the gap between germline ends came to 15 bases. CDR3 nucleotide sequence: TGTGCCTGGAGCAAGGGGGAAGCGGCAGAGACCCAGTACTTC. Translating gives CAWSKGEAAETQYF.

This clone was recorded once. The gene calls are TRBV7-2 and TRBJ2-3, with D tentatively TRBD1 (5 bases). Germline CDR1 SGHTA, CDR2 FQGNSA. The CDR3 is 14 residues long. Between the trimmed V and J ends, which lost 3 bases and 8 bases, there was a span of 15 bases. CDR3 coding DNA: TGTGCCAGCAGCTTGGTCCGGTCTCAGGGTACGCAGTATTTT. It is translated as CASSLVRSQGTQYF.

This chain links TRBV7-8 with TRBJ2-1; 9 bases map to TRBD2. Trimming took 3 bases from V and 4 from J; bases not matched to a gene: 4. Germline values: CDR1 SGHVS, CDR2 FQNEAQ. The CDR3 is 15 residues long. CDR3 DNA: TGTGCCAGCAGCTTCACTAGCGGGCGTTACAATGAGCAGTTCTTC. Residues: CASSFTSGRYNEQFF.

The CDR3 sequence: CALQGESDTQYF. The CDR3 region has the DNA TGTGCCTTGCAGGGTGAATCCGATACGCAGTATTTT. The chain joins TRBV30 to TRBJ2-3, with a weak D call TRBD1 (5 bases). V lost 7 bases and J 6 bases, leaving 14 bases between the germline ends. The CDR3 runs to 12 residues. Germline V gene lookup returns CDR1 GTSNPN and CDR2 SVGIG (reference sequence).

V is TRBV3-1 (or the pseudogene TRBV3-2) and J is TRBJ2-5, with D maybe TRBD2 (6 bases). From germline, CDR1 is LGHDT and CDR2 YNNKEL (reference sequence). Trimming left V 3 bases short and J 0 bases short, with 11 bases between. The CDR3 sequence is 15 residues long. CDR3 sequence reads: CASSHLRGYQETQYF. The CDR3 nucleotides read TGTGCCAGCAGCCACCTCCGGGGGTACCAAGAGACCCAGTACTTC.

Here the CDR3 DNA reads TGTGCCAGCAGCTTTGTCCTAAAAACAGATACGCAGTATTTT. This gives the protein CASSFVLKTDTQYF. This chain links TRBV7-2 with TRBJ2-3; no definite D call. Per the germline V gene, CDR1 is SGHTA and CDR2 is FQGNSA. V was clipped by 3 bases and J by 3 bases, with 10 bases between them. This CDR3 comprises 14 residues.

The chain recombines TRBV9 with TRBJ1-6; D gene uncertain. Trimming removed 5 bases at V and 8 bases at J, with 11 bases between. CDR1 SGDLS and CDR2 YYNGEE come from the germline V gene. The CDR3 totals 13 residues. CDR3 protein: CASRSNLDSPLHF. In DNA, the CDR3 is TGTGCCAGCAGAAGTAACTTGGATTCACCCCTCCACTTT.

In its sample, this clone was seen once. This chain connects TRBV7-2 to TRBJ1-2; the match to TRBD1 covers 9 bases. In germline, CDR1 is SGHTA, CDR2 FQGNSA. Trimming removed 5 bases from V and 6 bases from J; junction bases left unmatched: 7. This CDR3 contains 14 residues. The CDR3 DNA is TGTGCCAGCAGCAAATTTGACAGGGGGGATGGCTACACCTTC. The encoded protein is CASSKFDRGDGYTF.

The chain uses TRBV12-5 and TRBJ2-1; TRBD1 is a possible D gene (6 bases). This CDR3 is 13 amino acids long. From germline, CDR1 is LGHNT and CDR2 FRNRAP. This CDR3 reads CANDRLRSNEQFF. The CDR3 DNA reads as TGTGCCAACGACAGGTTAAGATCGAATGAGCAGTTCTTC.

The CDR3 loop is CASSPGQTYNEQFF. In DNA, the CDR3 is TGCGCCAGCAGTCCGGGACAGACCTACAATGAGCAGTTCTTC. The chain employs TRBV5-1 and TRBJ2-1; TRBD1 aligns across 7 bases. Germline-derived CDR1 and CDR2 are SGHRS and YFSETQ. J gave up 2 bases and V 5 bases, and 4 bases lay outside the gene matches. This CDR3 region has 14 residues.

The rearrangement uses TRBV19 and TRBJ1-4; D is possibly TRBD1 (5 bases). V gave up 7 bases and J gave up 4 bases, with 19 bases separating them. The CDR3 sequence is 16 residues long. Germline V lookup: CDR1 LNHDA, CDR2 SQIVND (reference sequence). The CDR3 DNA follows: TGTGCCAGTACCACCAGGGAAGGTATAGATAATGAAAAACTGTTTTTT. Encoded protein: CASTTREGIDNEKLFF. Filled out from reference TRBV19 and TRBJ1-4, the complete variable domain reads DGGITQSPKYLFRKEGQNVTLSCEQNLNHDAMYWYRQDPGQGLRLIYYSQIVNDFQKGDIAEGYSVSREKKESFPLTVTSAQKNPTAFYLCASTTREGIDNEKLFFGSGTQLSVL.

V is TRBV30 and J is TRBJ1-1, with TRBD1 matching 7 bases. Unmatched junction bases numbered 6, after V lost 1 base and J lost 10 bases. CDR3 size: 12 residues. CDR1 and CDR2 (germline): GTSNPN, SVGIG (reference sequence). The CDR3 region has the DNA TGTGCCTGGAGTGACTACAGGGGAGTAGCTTTCTTT. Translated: CAWSDYRGVAFF.